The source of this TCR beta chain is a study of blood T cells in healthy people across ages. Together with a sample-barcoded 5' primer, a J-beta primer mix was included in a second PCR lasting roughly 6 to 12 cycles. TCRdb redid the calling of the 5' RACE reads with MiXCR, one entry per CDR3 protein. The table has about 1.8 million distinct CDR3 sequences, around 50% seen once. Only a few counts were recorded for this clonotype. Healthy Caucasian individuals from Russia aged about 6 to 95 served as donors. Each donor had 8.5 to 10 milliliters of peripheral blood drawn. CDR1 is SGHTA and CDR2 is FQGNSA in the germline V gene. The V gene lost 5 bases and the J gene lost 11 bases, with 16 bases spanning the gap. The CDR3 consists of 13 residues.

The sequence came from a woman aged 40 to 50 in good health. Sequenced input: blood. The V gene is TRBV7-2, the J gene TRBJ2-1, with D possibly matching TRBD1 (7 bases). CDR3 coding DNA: TGTGCCAGCAGCCCAGAGACAGGGAGGAAGCAGTTCTTC. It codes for CASSPETGRKQFF. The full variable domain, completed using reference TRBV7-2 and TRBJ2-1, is GAGVSQSPSNKVTEKGKDVELRCDPISGHTALYWYRQSLGQGLEFLIYFQGNSAPDKSGLPSDRFSAERTGGSVSTLTIQRTQQEDSAVYLCASSPETGRKQFFGPGTRLTVL.